This T cell receptor beta chain derives from a study of T cell responses to AZD1222 COVID-19 vaccine (dated by TCRdb to the early 2020s). For the study in its entirety: TCR sequencing was performed for roughly 240 trial participants, of whom some 200 were given two doses of AZD1222 and around 25 were given two doses of MenACWY control vaccine. Trial participants were enrolled by age into subgroups of 18-55, 56-69 and 70-plus years, and around 150, 28 and 57 TCR-sequenced participants, respectively, were included in these subgroups. Findings and caveats that apply to the study as a whole: In the small 56-69-year group, the increase in depth fell short of significance, most likely because of low power. Because no samples from the day 14 peak response were available, repertoires could be characterized only after the peak T cell response. Most participants were white British and females outnumbered males, and the authors suggested that clonal diversity may have been underestimated. Nearly half of unique spike-specific TCRs reportedly recognized epitopes outside regions mutated in the B.1.351 and B.1.1.7 variants. The whole spike protein was spanned by vaccine-associated CD4 TCRs, and dominant responses were seen in regions 160-218 and 743-854. Conclusions about previously exposed vaccinees are limited because only a handful of AZD1222 recipients were SARS-CoV-2 seropositive at baseline. After two AZD1222 doses, spike-specific TCR breadth and depth were significantly higher than at day 0 and than in MenACWY recipients.

The intended sense of this specimen's time point label: about 28 days (+/-7) after the second vaccine dose. AZD1222 recipients with second doses at about 4 weeks or about 12 weeks were pooled, because spike-specific TCR depth and breadth did not differ between schedules. Vaccinee samples came from UK trials COV001 and COV002, including a single-blind randomized controlled phase 2/3 trial of AZD1222 (ChAdOx1 nCoV-19) in healthy adults. For TCRbeta chain sequencing, PBMC samples were collected from trial participants at day 0 and at day 28 after the second dose. The CDR3 regions of human TCRbeta chains were subjected to immunosequencing. The paper's data handling went like this. Repertoire TCRs were matched against a reference library of SARS-CoV-2-specific TCRs generated with the MIRA antigen-specificity platform. Breadth meant the fraction of unique TCRs that were SARS-CoV-2-associated, whereas depth meant the fraction of total T cells that were SARS-CoV-2-associated. Using the MIRA data, every spike-specific TCR was mapped to the spike region that the TCR reacted to and assigned to either a CD4 or a CD8 class. Log10-transformed breadth and depth values were compared by one-way ANOVA with Sidak's multiple comparisons tests. What TCRdb holds here is the immuneACCESS table cut down to in-frame rearrangements. Part of the clones is not present; checked against another copy, under half of the missing clones reflect an unresolved V gene, and the others are unexplained. V, J and clone size were drawn from that table, and D and trimming were deduced from the DNA. Across this sample there are about 130,000 clones, with 85% to 95% seen only once. Clones ranked in the top ten supply approximately 6.5% of the sample.

Details on this clone: The target of this receptor is not known. No much larger clone exists at a distance of one base, and base qualities are not known.

Clipping removes 4 bases from V and 6 bases from J, with 12 as the unmatched junction base count. The CDR3, cysteine through phenylalanine, is 16 amino acids long. Only CDR3 DNA remains: 48 bases, in frame from the first base. Via the germline V gene, CDR1 is SGHAT and CDR2 FQNNGV. The V and J genes are TRBV11-2 and TRBJ1-2; TRBD1 agrees with 9 junctional bases. The sequenced sample was peripheral blood, obtained 28 days after the second AZD1222 dose. This TCR came from an adult who received the AZD1222 COVID-19 vaccine. CDR3 loop: CASSYRWAWTGDGYTF. DNA sequence: TGTGCCAGCAGCTATCGATGGGCATGGACAGGGGATGGCTACACCTTC.